This entry features one T cell receptor (beta chain) sequence. Grouping used clinical history reported by participants in a survey and questionnaire. These data are taken from a study of blood T cell repertoires in COVID-19. Study-wide background: Sample material is recorded as cDNA or gDNA derived from T cells, B-cell-depleted T cells, or PBMCs.

The CDR3 runs to 15 residues. V was clipped by 1 base and J by 0 bases, with 7 bases between them. Germline V CDR1 and CDR2: SEHNR, FQNEAQ (reference sequence). Per the study methods: Reference gene primer amplification gave estimated nucleated cell counts. The assay was immunoSEQ multiplex PCR, and TCRdb's table has in-frame clones only and misses some. The V and J calls and clone size were taken over from that table, and D and trimming were inferred from the DNA. The table records under 450,000 clones, about 89% of them present only once. This chain joins TRBV7-9 and TRBJ1-3, with D hard to call. Sequencing was done on a sample of PBMCs or T cells enriched from blood (not recorded which). The source of this sequence is a young man who had recovered from COVID-19. The chain's CDR3 is CASSLVGDSGNTIYF. The CDR3 DNA sequence: TGTGCCAGCAGCTTAGTGGGCGACTCTGGAAACACCATATATTTT.